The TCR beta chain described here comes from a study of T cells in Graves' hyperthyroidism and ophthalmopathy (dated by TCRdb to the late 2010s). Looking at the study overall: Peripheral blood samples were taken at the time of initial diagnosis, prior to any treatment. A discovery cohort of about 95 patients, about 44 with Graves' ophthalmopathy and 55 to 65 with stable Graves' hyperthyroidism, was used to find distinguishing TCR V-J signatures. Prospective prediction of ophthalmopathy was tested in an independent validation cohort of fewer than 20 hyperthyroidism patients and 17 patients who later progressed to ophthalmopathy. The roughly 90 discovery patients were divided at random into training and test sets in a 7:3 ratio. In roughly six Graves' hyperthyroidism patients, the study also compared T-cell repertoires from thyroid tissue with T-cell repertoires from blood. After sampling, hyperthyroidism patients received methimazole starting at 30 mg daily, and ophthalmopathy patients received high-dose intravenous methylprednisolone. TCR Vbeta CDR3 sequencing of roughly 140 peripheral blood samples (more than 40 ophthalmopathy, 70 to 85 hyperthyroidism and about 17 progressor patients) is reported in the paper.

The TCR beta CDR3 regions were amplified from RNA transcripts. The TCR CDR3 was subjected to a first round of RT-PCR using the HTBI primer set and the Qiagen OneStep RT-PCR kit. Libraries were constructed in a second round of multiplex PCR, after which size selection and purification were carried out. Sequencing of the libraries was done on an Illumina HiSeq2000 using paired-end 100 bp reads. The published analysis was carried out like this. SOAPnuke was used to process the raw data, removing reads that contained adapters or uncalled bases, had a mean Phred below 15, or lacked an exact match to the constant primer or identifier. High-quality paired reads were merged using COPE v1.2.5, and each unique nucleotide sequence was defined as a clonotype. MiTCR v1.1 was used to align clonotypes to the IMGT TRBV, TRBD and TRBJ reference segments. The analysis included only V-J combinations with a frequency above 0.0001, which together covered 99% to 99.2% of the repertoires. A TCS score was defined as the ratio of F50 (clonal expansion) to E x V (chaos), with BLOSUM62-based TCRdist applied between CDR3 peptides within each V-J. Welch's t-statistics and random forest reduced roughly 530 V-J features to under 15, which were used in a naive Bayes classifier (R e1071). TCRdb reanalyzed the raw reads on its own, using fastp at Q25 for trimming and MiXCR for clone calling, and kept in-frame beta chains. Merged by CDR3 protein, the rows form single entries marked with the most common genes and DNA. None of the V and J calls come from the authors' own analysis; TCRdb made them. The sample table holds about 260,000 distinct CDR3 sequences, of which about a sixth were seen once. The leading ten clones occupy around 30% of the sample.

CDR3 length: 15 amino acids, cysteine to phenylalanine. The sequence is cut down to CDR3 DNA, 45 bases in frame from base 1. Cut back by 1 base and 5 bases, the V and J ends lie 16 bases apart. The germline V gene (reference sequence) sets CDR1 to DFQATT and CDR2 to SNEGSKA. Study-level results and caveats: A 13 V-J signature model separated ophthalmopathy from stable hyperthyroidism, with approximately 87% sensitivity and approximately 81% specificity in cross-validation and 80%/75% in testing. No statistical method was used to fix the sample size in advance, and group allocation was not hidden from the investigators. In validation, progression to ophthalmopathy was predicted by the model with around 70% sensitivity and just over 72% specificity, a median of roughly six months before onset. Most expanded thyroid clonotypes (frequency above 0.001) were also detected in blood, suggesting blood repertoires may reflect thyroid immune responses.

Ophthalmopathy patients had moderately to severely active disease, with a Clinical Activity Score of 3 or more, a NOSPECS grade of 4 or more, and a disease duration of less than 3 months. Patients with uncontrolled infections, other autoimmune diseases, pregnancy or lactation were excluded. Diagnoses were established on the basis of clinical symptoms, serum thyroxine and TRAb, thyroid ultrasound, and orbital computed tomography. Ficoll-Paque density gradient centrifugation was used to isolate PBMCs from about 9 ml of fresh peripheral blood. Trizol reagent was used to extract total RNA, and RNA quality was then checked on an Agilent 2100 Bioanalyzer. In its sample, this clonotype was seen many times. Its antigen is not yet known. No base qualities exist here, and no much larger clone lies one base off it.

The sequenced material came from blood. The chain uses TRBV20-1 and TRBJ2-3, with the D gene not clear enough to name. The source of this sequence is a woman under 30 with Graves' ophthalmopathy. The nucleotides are TGCAGTGCTAGAGCACACCTGGGCAGTGGAGATACGCAGTATTTT. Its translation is CSARAHLGSGDTQYF.